The 23 T cell receptor beta chains reported below all come from one sample, sequenced in a study of response to subunit inactivated influenza vaccine. TCRdb used MiXCR to reprocess the RT-PCR reads, holding one entry per CDR3 protein. The data hold some 480,000 distinct CDR3 sequences, with 10% to 11% observed a single time. The sequences come from PBMCs from blood, collected about 6 weeks after vaccination. These receptors were collected from a man aged 45-60 years who received an inactivated influenza vaccine.

This clonotype was recorded a few times. The chain uses TRBV7-9 and TRBJ2-1; 7 nucleotides agree with TRBD2. Trimming removed 0 bases from V and 0 bases from J; junction bases left unmatched: 5. CDR1 SEHNR and CDR2 FQNEAQ come from the germline V gene (reference sequence). The CDR3 contains 17 residues. The CDR3 coding sequence is TGTGCCAGCAGCTTAGCGCCACTAGCGCCCTCCTACAATGAGCAGTTCTTC. Translation gives CASSLAPLAPSYNEQFF. The variable domain in full, completed from reference TRBV7-9 and TRBJ2-1, reads DTGVSQNPRHKITKRGQNVTFRCDPISEHNRLYWYRQTLGQGPEFLTYFQNEAQLEKSRLLSDRFSAERPKGSFSTLEIQRTEQGDSAMYLCASSLAPLAPSYNEQFFGPGTRLTVL.

This rearrangement joins TRBV9 to TRBJ2-2; D is possibly TRBD1 or TRBD2 (5 bases each). V lost 4 bases and J 12 bases, leaving 25 bases between the germline ends. Per the germline V gene, CDR1 is SGDLS and CDR2 is YYNGEE. The CDR3 has 16 residues. CDR3 DNA: TGTGCCAGCAGCCCCCGCCCCGGGACCAGGGATCGTAAGCTGTTTTTT. Translating gives CASSPRPGTRDRKLFF.

This clonotype was seen ten or more times. The chain employs TRBV5-1 and TRBJ2-5, with TRBD1 as a possible D gene (6 bases). V lost 4 bases, J lost 0 bases, and 13 bases lay in between. CDR3 length: 15 residues. Germline V gene sequence: CDR1 SGHRS, CDR2 YFSETQ. CDR3 sequence: CASSRQAGYQETQYF. The CDR3, as DNA: TGCGCCAGCAGCCGACAGGCCGGGTACCAAGAGACCCAGTACTTC.

Written as DNA, the CDR3 is TGTGCCAGTAGCGATACGGGACAGGGGAACACCGGGGAGCTGTTTTTT. It codes for CASSDTGQGNTGELFF. This chain joins TRBV19 and TRBJ2-2; 9 bases align to TRBD1. The CDR3 has 16 amino acids. From germline, CDR1 is LNHDA and CDR2 SQIVND (reference sequence). J was trimmed by 1 base and V by 6 bases; bases with no gene match: 6.

This clonotype was seen only a few times. The rearrangement joins TRBV4-3 to TRBJ2-1; 14 bases are a match to TRBD2. This CDR3 contains 18 residues. Per the germline V gene, CDR1 is LGHNA and CDR2 is YSLEER. The trim removed 0 bases at V and 6 bases at J, leaving 7 bases unmatched. In DNA form, the CDR3 reads TGCGCCAGCAGCCAAGATTTGGGACTAGCGGGGGTCTTCAATGAGCAGTTCTTC. It yields the protein CASSQDLGLAGVFNEQFF.

This sequence joins TRBV5-1 and TRBJ2-1, with 10 bases lining up with TRBD2. CDR3 size: 16 residues. V was pared by 4 bases and J by 2 bases, with 6 bases of the junction left unmatched. From germline, CDR1 is SGHRS and CDR2 YFSETQ. The CDR3 loop is CASSIRTSGTYNEQFF. CDR3 in DNA: TGCGCCAGCAGCATCAGGACTAGCGGAACCTACAATGAGCAGTTCTTC.

The table lists this clonotype with a few counts. CDR3 loop: CATSDYPGLADYEQYF. DNA for the CDR3: TGTGCCACCAGTGATTACCCGGGACTAGCGGACTACGAGCAGTACTTC. The chain has TRBV24-1 and TRBJ2-7; 11 nucleotides agree with TRBD2. The CDR3 is made up of 16 amino acids. Trimming cost V 2 bases and J 3 bases; bases outside gene matches: 5. The germline V gene has CDR1 KGHDR and CDR2 SFDVKD.

This clonotype has a handful of counts. The rearrangement links TRBV20-1 to TRBJ1-5, with unresolved D. Trimming removed 6 bases at V and 2 bases at J, with 20 bases between. Germline CDR1 reads DFQATT; CDR2 reads SNEGSKA (reference sequence). The CDR3 length is 16 residues. The DNA of the CDR3 is TGCAGTGCCAAAAACATAAAATTGGATGGCAATCAGCCCCAGCATTTT. Its translation: CSAKNIKLDGNQPQHF.

A few counts support this clonotype. V usage is TRBV4-2 and J usage is TRBJ1-1; a weak D match, TRBD1 (6 bases). Between the trimmed V and J ends, which lost 1 base and 0 bases, there was a span of 12 bases. Germline values: CDR1 LGHNA, CDR2 YNFKEQ. The CDR3 consists of 16 residues. In DNA form, the CDR3 reads TGTGCCAGCAGCCAAGCCGTACAGGGAGTGAACACTGAAGCTTTCTTT. Amino acid sequence: CASSQAVQGVNTEAFF.

This clonotype was recorded many times. This sequence joins TRBV15 and TRBJ2-7, with 7 positions matching TRBD2. V gave up 1 base and J gave up 5 bases; unmatched junction bases: 5. Looked up from germline, CDR1 is LNHNV and CDR2 is YYDKDF (reference sequence). This CDR3 contains 14 residues. The CDR3 here is CATSRGPGGDEQYF. CDR3 nucleotide sequence: TGTGCCACCAGCAGAGGACCGGGAGGCGACGAGCAGTACTTC.

This clonotype was seen a handful of times. The CDR3 loop reads CASSPRASEGAGELFF. The CDR3 DNA reads TGCGCCAGCAGCCCTCGGGCTAGCGAAGGGGCCGGGGAGCTGTTTTTT. This chain connects TRBV4-3 to TRBJ2-2, with D maybe TRBD2 (6 bases). CDR3 length equals 16 residues. Deletions cut 4 bases from V and 6 bases from J, with 18 bases between. CDR1 is LGHNA and CDR2 is YSLEER in the germline V gene.

CDR3 residues: CASSQVAGASVETQYF. CDR3 sequence (DNA): TGTGCCAGCAGCCAAGTTGCAGGAGCTAGCGTGGAGACCCAGTACTTC. V is TRBV4-2 and J is TRBJ2-5; a possible D gene is TRBD2 (6 bases). Germline lookup yields CDR1 LGHNA and CDR2 YNFKEQ. V shed 1 base and J shed 5 bases, with 17 bases lying between them. CDR3 length: 16 amino acids.

This clonotype was seen ten or more times. This CDR3 reads CASSYGDSYEQYF. In DNA form, the CDR3 reads TGCGCCAGCAGCTACGGGGACTCCTACGAGCAGTACTTC. The chain combines TRBV5-1 with TRBJ2-7; weak D call: TRBD2 (5 bases). Germline V gene data show CDR1 as SGHRS and CDR2 as YFSETQ. V was shortened by 3 bases and J by 0 bases, with 7 bases between the two germline ends. The CDR3 is 13 residues long.

This clonotype was detected once. One base away lies a much larger clone, so this may be a sequencing read error. The chain uses TRBV20-1 and TRBJ1-5; D possibly corresponds to TRBD1 (5 bases). The CDR3 sequence is 13 residues long. Germline loops: CDR1 DFQATT, CDR2 SNEGSKA (reference sequence). Trimming shortened V by 6 bases and J by 4 bases, and 13 bases separated the two germline ends. CDR3 loop: CSAATELNQPQHF. The CDR3 bases are TGCAGTGCGGCGACAGAGTTGAATCAGCCCCAGCATTTT.

The CDR3 loop is CASSPRGVRGEKLFF. The CDR3 DNA sequence: TGTGCCAGCAGTCCCCGGGGGGTCCGGGGGGAAAAACTGTTTTTT. This rearrangement joins TRBV27 to TRBJ1-4; possible D gene TRBD1, 5 bases. V was shortened by 5 bases and J by 8 bases, with 18 bases between the two germline ends. Germline V lookup: CDR1 MNHEY, CDR2 SMNVEV (reference sequence). The CDR3 extends over 15 amino acids.

This clonotype was found many times. J is TRBJ2-7 and V is TRBV28, with a weak D call TRBD2 (6 bases). This CDR3 is built from 14 residues. The germline gives CDR1 MDHEN, CDR2 SYDVKM. V shed 2 bases and J shed 2 bases, with 10 bases lying between them. CDR3 region: CASSLDGGPYEQYF. CDR3 sequence (DNA): TGTGCCAGCAGTTTAGACGGGGGACCCTACGAGCAGTACTTC.

Many counts were recorded for this clonotype. V and J are TRBV5-6 and TRBJ2-7, with 16 bases identical to TRBD2. Germline V gene data show CDR1 as SGHDT and CDR2 as YYEEEE. The CDR3 has 19 amino acids. J gave up 0 bases and V 4 bases, and 10 bases lay outside the gene matches. The CDR3 coding sequence is TGTGCCAGCAGCGGTGGGACTAGCGGGAGGGCCGAGAGCTCCTACGAGCAGTACTTC. Its translation is CASSGGTSGRAESSYEQYF. Full variable domain (remainder filled in from reference TRBV5-6 and TRBJ2-7): DAGVTQSPTHLIKTRGQQVTLRCSPKSGHDTVSWYQQALGQGPQFIFQYYEEEERQRGNFPDRFSGHQFPNYSSELNVNALLLGDSALYLCASSGGTSGRAESSYEQYFGPGTRLTVT.

The chain carries TRBV11-2 and TRBJ2-6, with D perhaps matching TRBD1 (6 bases). The CDR3 extends over 19 amino acids. Germline V gene data show CDR1 as SGHAT and CDR2 as FQNNGV. Trimming cost V 2 bases and J 0 bases, with 17 bases left between them. CDR3 in amino acids: CASSLLWFDRTSGANVLTF. The DNA for the CDR3 is TGTGCCAGCAGCTTACTGTGGTTTGACAGGACCTCTGGGGCCAACGTCCTGACTTTC.

The V gene is TRBV9, the J gene TRBJ2-1; 9 bases line up with TRBD2. Germline V gives CDR1 SGDLS, CDR2 YYNGEE. V was pared by 0 bases and J by 6 bases, with 10 bases of the junction left unmatched. The CDR3 contains 17 residues. The CDR3 spells CASSVGLAGEIGNEQFF. The DNA of the CDR3 is TGTGCCAGCAGCGTAGGGTTAGCGGGGGAAATTGGCAATGAGCAGTTCTTC.

This clonotype was observed a few times. This chain links TRBV7-6 with TRBJ2-3; tentative D call: TRBD1 (7 bases). The ends were cut back, 5 bases at V and 4 bases at J, with 22 bases in the middle. CDR1 is SGHVS and CDR2 is FNYEAQ in the germline V gene. The CDR3 runs 17 residues. The CDR3 region is CASSRAPGGTFSDTQYF. CDR3 bases: TGTGCCAGCAGCCGAGCCCCAGGGGGGACTTTTTCAGATACGCAGTATTTT.

To note about this clonotype: This may stem from a read error, because a much larger clone lies one nucleotide away. The J gene is TRBJ2-7, the V gene TRBV12-3 or TRBV12-4; 8 bases align to TRBD1. The CDR3 totals 14 residues. Written as DNA, the CDR3 is TGTGTCAGCAGTTTAGTGACAGGGGCCTACGAGCAGTACTTC. Translated: CVSSLVTGAYEQYF.

This clonotype was counted many times. The rearrangement joins TRBV12-3 or TRBV12-4 to TRBJ1-5, with D possibly being TRBD1 (5 bases). The CDR3 covers 14 residues. V lost 0 bases and J 4 bases, leaving 7 bases between the germline ends. CDR3 residues: CASSLAAGNQPQHF. The DNA of the CDR3 is TGTGCCAGCAGTTTAGCCGCAGGGAATCAGCCCCAGCATTTT.

This clonotype was found many times. The genes are TRBV4-1 and TRBJ1-1; D is perhaps TRBD1 (6 bases). The CDR3 spans 19 residues. From germline, CDR1 is MGHRA and CDR2 YSYEKL. Trimming pared 6 bases from V and 0 bases from J, leaving 26 bases between. CDR3 loop: CASSKGQNWGGILNTEAFF. CDR3 in DNA: TGCGCCAGCAGTAAAGGACAGAATTGGGGTGGGATTCTGAACACTGAAGCTTTCTTT.